These 27 T cell receptor beta chains were all obtained from the same sample, sequenced in a study of blood T cell repertoires in COVID-19. The data were produced by immunoSEQ multiplex PCR, yet TCRdb's version contains in-frame clones alone and is incomplete. The data hold approximately 160,000 clones, with approximately 86% observed a single time. Input material: peripheral blood. These receptors were collected from a man between 60 and 75 years old with COVID-19, enrolled during active disease.

This chain connects TRBV15 to TRBJ2-1; 15 positions agree with TRBD2. V dropped 4 bases and J dropped 7; count of bases not matched to a gene: 5. Germline V gene sequence: CDR1 LNHNV, CDR2 YYDKDF (reference sequence). The CDR3 has 16 amino acids. The CDR3 DNA reads TGTGCCACCAGCACCCGGACTAGCGGGAGGGGGAATGAGCAGTTCTTC. Protein product: CATSTRTSGRGNEQFF.

The chain couples TRBV5-4 to TRBJ2-2; the match to TRBD2 covers 16 bases. Germline lookup yields CDR1 SGHNT and CDR2 YYREEE (reference sequence). V trimming: 3 bases; J trimming: 7 bases; junction bases outside the gene matches: 9. The CDR3 runs 18 residues. The DNA for the CDR3 is TGTGCCAGCAGCTCGGGACTAGCGGGAGGGAATCCAGGCGGGGAGCTGTTTTTT. Translating it yields CASSSGLAGGNPGGELFF.

The CDR3 spells CASSALLGQGSYGYTF. DNA for the CDR3: TGTGCCAGTAGTGCTCTCTTGGGACAGGGGAGCTATGGCTACACCTTC. The chain is built from TRBV19 and TRBJ1-2; 10 nucleotides agree with TRBD1. The CDR3 totals 16 residues. The trim removed 5 bases at V and 4 bases at J, leaving 10 bases unmatched. From germline, CDR1 is LNHDA and CDR2 SQIVND (reference sequence).

As DNA, the CDR3 is TGTGCCAGCAGCTATCCCGGTAGCTATGGCTACACCTTC. Its protein product is CASSYPGSYGYTF. This chain uses TRBV5-4 with TRBJ1-2; unclear D gene. Trimming took 3 bases from V and 4 from J, leaving 10 bases between them. This CDR3 has 13 residues. CDR1 SGHNT and CDR2 YYREEE come from the germline V gene (reference sequence).

Only a few counts were recorded for this clone. In DNA, the CDR3 is TGTGCCAGCAGCTTTGGTCTCGGACTACCCTCCCAAGAGACCCAGTACTTC. Its translation is CASSFGLGLPSQETQYF. V is TRBV7-2 and J is TRBJ2-5; D is perhaps TRBD2 (6 bases). The germline CDR1 and CDR2 sequences are SGHTA and FQGNSA. V was cut by 3 bases and J by 1 base, with 18 bases left in between. There are 17 residues in the CDR3. Filled out from reference TRBV7-2 and TRBJ2-5, the complete variable domain reads GAGVSQSPSNKVTEKGKDVELRCDPISGHTALYWYRQSLGQGLEFLIYFQGNSAPDKSGLPSDRFSAERTGGSVSTLTIQRTQQEDSAVYLCASSFGLGLPSQETQYFGPGTRLLVL.

This rearrangement joins TRBV25-1 to TRBJ2-7, with D possibly TRBD2 on 6 matching bases. Germline loops: CDR1 MGHDK, CDR2 SYGVNS. V lost 5 bases to trimming and J lost 2 bases, with 7 bases between them. This CDR3 is 12 amino acids long. The CDR3 nucleotides read TGTGCCAGCAGTAGGGAGGCCTACGAGCAGTACTTC. Translation gives CASSREAYEQYF.

The V and J genes are TRBV29-1 and TRBJ1-3; D remains unclear. CDR3 size: 12 residues. The germline V gene encodes CDR1 SQVTM and CDR2 ANQGSEA. V dropped 4 bases and J dropped 4 bases, with 8 bases sitting between them. CDR3 DNA: TGCAGCGTTGGATGGGAGGGAAACACCATATATTTT. This encodes CSVGWEGNTIYF. Looking up the rest from reference TRBV29-1 and TRBJ1-3 gives the full variable domain: SAVISQKPSRDICQRGTSLTIQCQVDSQVTMMFWYRQQPGQSLTLIATANQGSEATYESGFVIDKFPISRPNLTFSTLTVSNMSPEDSSIYLCSVGWEGNTIYFGEGSWLTVV.

V gene TRBV28 combines with J gene TRBJ2-7, with TRBD2 as a possible D gene (5 bases). Trimming removed 2 bases at V and 5 bases at J, with 13 bases between. Germline values: CDR1 MDHEN, CDR2 SYDVKM. This CDR3 is built from 14 residues. CDR3 nucleotide sequence: TGTGCCAGCAGTTTAGCGGGCCCCCCTCACGAGCAGTACTTC. It yields the protein CASSLAGPPHEQYF. Complete variable domain (other parts from reference TRBV28 and TRBJ2-7): DVKVTQSSRYLVKRTGEKVFLECVQDMDHENMFWYRQDPGLGLRLIYFSYDVKMKEKGDIPEGYSVSREKKERFSLILESASTNQTSMYLCASSLAGPPHEQYFGPGTRLTVT.

The CDR3 sequence is CASSYHSGSQETQYF. The CDR3 nucleotides are TGCGCCAGCAGCTACCATTCCGGGAGCCAAGAGACCCAGTACTTC. The chain carries TRBV4-1 and TRBJ2-5, with D possibly matching TRBD2 (6 bases). There are 15 residues in the CDR3. Germline loops: CDR1 MGHRA, CDR2 YSYEKL. V gave up 5 bases and J gave up 1 base, with 14 bases separating them.

V is TRBV27 and J is TRBJ2-1; 8 bases are shared with TRBD2. J lost 10 bases, V lost 5 bases, and 10 bases had no gene match. The CDR3 sequence is 14 residues long. Germline CDR1 MNHEY, CDR2 SMNVEV (reference sequence). In nucleotides, the CDR3 is TGTGCCAGCAGTAGAGCGGGAGAAGCGTGGGAGCAGTTCTTC. This codes for CASSRAGEAWEQFF.

V and J are TRBV7-2 and TRBJ2-1, with D maybe TRBD1 (5 bases). The V gene lost 4 bases and the J gene lost 0 bases, with 13 bases spanning the gap. In germline, CDR1 is SGHTA, CDR2 FQGNSA. This CDR3 is built from 16 residues. In DNA form, the CDR3 reads TGTGCCAGCAGCTGGGTGGGGCTTAGCTCCTACAATGAGCAGTTCTTC. The encoded protein is CASSWVGLSSYNEQFF.

The J gene is TRBJ1-2, the V gene TRBV29-1; 7 nucleotides align to TRBD1. The CDR3 runs 14 residues. CDR1 is SQVTM, CDR2 ANQGSEA, per germline. After removal of 3 bases from V and 7 bases from J, the junction contained 11 bases not matched to a gene. CDR3 region: CSVEKRRGRFGYTF. The CDR3 DNA follows: TGCAGCGTTGAGAAGAGAAGGGGGCGTTTTGGCTACACCTTC.

The V call is TRBV19, the J call TRBJ1-1; the D is unclear. Germline V gene data show CDR1 as LNHDA and CDR2 as SQIVND (reference sequence). Trimming took 7 bases from V and 1 from J, leaving 13 bases between them. This CDR3 comprises 14 residues. In nucleotides, the CDR3 is TGTGCCAGTATCGCCAGGAATTGGAACACTGAAGCTTTCTTT. It codes for CASIARNWNTEAFF.

This chain connects TRBV9 to TRBJ2-3, with D perhaps matching TRBD2 (6 bases). Trimming removed 0 bases at V and 3 bases at J, with 11 bases between. CDR3 length: 15 residues. Germline V CDR1 and CDR2: SGDLS, YYNGEE. The CDR3 reads CASSVAGDRTDTQYF. In DNA, the CDR3 is TGTGCCAGCAGCGTAGCGGGAGATCGTACAGATACGCAGTATTTT.

This chain uses TRBV5-6 with TRBJ1-5; D remains unclear. V was shortened by 4 bases and J by 2 bases, with 10 bases between the two germline ends. Germline V gene sequence: CDR1 SGHDT, CDR2 YYEEEE. This CDR3 contains 14 residues. CDR3 in DNA: TGTGCCAGCAGCCGATTCGGGGGCAATCAGCCCCAGCATTTT. Translation gives CASSRFGGNQPQHF. Full variable domain (remainder filled in from reference TRBV5-6 and TRBJ1-5): DAGVTQSPTHLIKTRGQQVTLRCSPKSGHDTVSWYQQALGQGPQFIFQYYEEEERQRGNFPDRFSGHQFPNYSSELNVNALLLGDSALYLCASSRFGGNQPQHFGDGTRLSIL.

The chain has TRBV5-1 and TRBJ1-4; D is unresolved. The germline V gene encodes CDR1 SGHRS and CDR2 YFSETQ. V dropped 2 bases and J dropped 2 bases, with 7 bases sitting between them. This CDR3 has 14 residues. Here the CDR3 reads CASSFSGTNEKLFF. CDR3 nucleotides: TGCGCCAGCAGCTTTTCAGGCACTAATGAAAAACTGTTTTTT.

In DNA, the CDR3 is TGTGCCATCAGTGGACAGGGGGGTGGAAACTATGGCTACACCTTC. Its translation is CAISGQGGGNYGYTF. This chain joins TRBV10-3 and TRBJ1-2, with 9 nucleotides matching TRBD1. V shed 4 bases and J 2 bases; nucleotides not matched to a gene: 5. CDR1 ENHRY and CDR2 SYGVKD come from the germline V gene. CDR3 size: 15 residues.

This clone was observed once. V and J are TRBV6-5 and TRBJ1-1; perhaps TRBD1 as D (6 bases). CDR1 is MNHEY, CDR2 SVGAGI, per germline. This CDR3 has 14 amino acids. The V gene lost 10 bases and the J gene lost 1 base, with 16 bases spanning the gap. CDR3 in DNA: TGTGCCACGATGACGACAGGCCCGAACACTGAAGCTTTCTTT. The encoded protein is CATMTTGPNTEAFF.

The gene calls are TRBV27 and TRBJ1-6; D unclear. Germline V gene lookup returns CDR1 MNHEY and CDR2 SMNVEV (reference sequence). The CDR3 has 15 amino acids. V lost 5 bases and J 7 bases, leaving 15 bases between the germline ends. CDR3: CASSPYTLRNSPLHF. CDR3 nucleotide sequence: TGTGCCAGCAGTCCGTACACACTGAGGAATTCACCCCTCCACTTT.

This clone was picked up one time. The rearrangement joins TRBV19 to TRBJ2-7; 7 bases align to TRBD1. The CDR3 is 17 amino acids. V trimming: 6 bases; J trimming: 4 bases; junction bases outside the gene matches: 18. Germline lookup yields CDR1 LNHDA and CDR2 SQIVND (reference sequence). The CDR3 coding sequence is TGTGCCAGTAGACAGGGGTACGGGACGCCGGGGTCTTACGAGCAGTACTTC. Translation gives CASRQGYGTPGSYEQYF.

The rearrangement links TRBV7-9 to TRBJ2-7; 7 nucleotides line up with TRBD1. The J segment lost 7 bases and the V segment lost 2 bases, leaving 11 bases of the junction unmatched. Germline CDR1 and CDR2: SEHNR and FQNEAQ (reference sequence). The CDR3 runs to 15 residues. This CDR3 is CASSLKGAPIWEQYF. As DNA, the CDR3 is TGTGCCAGCAGCTTAAAGGGGGCGCCCATTTGGGAGCAGTACTTC.

This clone appeared once. The J gene is TRBJ2-1, the V gene TRBV2; tentative D call: TRBD1 (6 bases). There are 14 residues in the CDR3. Germline loops: CDR1 SNHLY, CDR2 FYNNEI. The V end was cut by 5 bases, the J end by 8 bases, with 16 bases between. CDR3 residues: CASSTQPGEYEQFF. CDR3 coding DNA: TGTGCCAGCAGTACCCAGCCAGGGGAGTATGAGCAGTTCTTC. Complete variable domain (other parts from reference TRBV2 and TRBJ2-1): EPEVTQTPSHQVTQMGQEVILRCVPISNHLYFYWYRQILGQKVEFLVSFYNNEISEKSEIFDDQFSVERPDGSNFTLKIRSTKLEDSAMYFCASSTQPGEYEQFFGPGTRLTVL.

This clone has more than one count but fewer than ten. The chain carries TRBV24-1 and TRBJ1-5; TRBD1 matches 7 bases. The germline CDR1 and CDR2 sequences are KGHDR and SFDVKD. This CDR3 has 16 residues. The V and J ends lost 3 bases and 4 bases, in that order; junction bases with no gene match: 8. For the CDR3, the DNA is TGTGCCACCAGTGATAACCTAAGGGGGCTGAATCAGCCCCAGCATTTT. Translating gives CATSDNLRGLNQPQHF.

V and J are TRBV29-1 and TRBJ2-1; TRBD1 might be the D (6 bases). Per germline, CDR1 SQVTM and CDR2 ANQGSEA. V shed 5 bases and J shed 15 bases, with 17 bases lying between them. The CDR3 sequence is 11 residues long. The CDR3 DNA follows: TGCAGCGTTTGGGTTGGGGGCGCGGGGTTCTTC. As protein: CSVWVGGAGFF.

The rearrangement joins TRBV7-2 to TRBJ1-2; D not resolved. Germline-derived CDR1 and CDR2 are SGHTA and FQGNSA. CDR3 length equals 14 residues. V dropped 2 bases and J dropped 8 bases, with 15 bases sitting between them. DNA for the CDR3: TGTGCCAGCAGCTTAACCCGTGGGTCTAGAGGCTACACCTTC. Translation: CASSLTRGSRGYTF.

With regard to this clone: The sample carries other DNA sequences with the same CDR3. Here the CDR3 DNA reads TGTGCCAGCAGCTTAGCGTCGGGGAATCAGCCCCAGCATTTT. The encoded protein is CASSLASGNQPQHF. The chain links TRBV7-9 to TRBJ1-5; D is ambiguous. The V end was cut by 0 bases, the J end by 4 bases, with 7 bases between. Germline V gene lookup returns CDR1 SEHNR and CDR2 FQNEAQ (reference sequence). This CDR3 region has 14 residues.

This chain connects TRBV12-5 to TRBJ2-1; unclear D gene. Germline V gives CDR1 LGHNT, CDR2 FRNRAP. V lost 7 bases to trimming and J lost 1 base, with 17 bases between them. The CDR3 runs to 16 residues. The chain's CDR3 is CASDPPGALSYNEQFF. Written as DNA, the CDR3 is TGTGCTAGTGACCCCCCCGGTGCGTTGTCCTACAATGAGCAGTTCTTC.